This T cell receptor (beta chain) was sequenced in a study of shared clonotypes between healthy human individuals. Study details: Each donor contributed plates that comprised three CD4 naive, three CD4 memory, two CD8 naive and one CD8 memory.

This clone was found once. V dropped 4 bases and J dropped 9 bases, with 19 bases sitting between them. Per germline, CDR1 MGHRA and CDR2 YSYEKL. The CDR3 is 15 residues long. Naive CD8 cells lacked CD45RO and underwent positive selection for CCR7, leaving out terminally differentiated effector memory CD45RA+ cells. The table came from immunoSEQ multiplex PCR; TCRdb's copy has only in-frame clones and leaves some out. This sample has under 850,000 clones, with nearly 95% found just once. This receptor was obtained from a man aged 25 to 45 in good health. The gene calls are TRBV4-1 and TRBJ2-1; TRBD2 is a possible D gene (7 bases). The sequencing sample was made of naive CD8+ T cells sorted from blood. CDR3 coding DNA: TGCGCCAGCAGCCTAAGGGGGGGCGGGAGAAGTGAGCAGTTCTTC. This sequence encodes CASSLRGGGRSEQFF.